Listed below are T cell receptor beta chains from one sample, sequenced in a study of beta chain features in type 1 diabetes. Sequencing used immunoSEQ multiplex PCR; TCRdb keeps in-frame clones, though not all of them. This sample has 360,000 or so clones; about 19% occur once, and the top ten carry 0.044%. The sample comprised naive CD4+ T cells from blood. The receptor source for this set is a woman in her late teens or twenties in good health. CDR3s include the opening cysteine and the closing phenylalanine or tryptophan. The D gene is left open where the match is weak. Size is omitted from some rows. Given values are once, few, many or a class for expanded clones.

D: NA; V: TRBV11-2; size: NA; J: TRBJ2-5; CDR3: CASSLAWQEETQYF; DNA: TGTGCCAGCAGCTTGGCATGGCAGGAAGAGACCCAGTACTTC
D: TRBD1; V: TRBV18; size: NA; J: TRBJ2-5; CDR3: CASSPRDRGKTQYF; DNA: TGTGCCAGCTCACCTCGGGACAGGGGGAAGACCCAGTACTTC
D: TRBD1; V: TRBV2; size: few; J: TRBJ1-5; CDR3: CAVRTGESQPQHF; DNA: TGTGCCGTACGGACAGGGGAGAGTCAGCCCCAGCATTTT
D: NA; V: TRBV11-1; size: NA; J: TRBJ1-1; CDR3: CASSLNRVNTEAFF; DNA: TGTGCCAGCAGCTTAAACAGGGTGAACACTGAAGCTTTCTTT
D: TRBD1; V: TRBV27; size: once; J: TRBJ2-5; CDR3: CASSLRDRGETQYF; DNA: TGTGCCAGCAGTTTACGGGACAGGGGAGAGACCCAGTACTTC
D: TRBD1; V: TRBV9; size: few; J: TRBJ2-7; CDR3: CASSARDSAYEQYF; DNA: TGTGCCAGCAGCGCCCGGGACAGCGCCTACGAGCAGTACTTC
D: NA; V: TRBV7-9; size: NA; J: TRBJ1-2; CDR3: CASSVNRAPGGYGYTF; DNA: TGTGCCAGCAGCGTCAACCGGGCCCCCGGAGGCTATGGCTACACCTTC
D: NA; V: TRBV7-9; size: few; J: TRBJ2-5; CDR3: CASSLSGETQYF; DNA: TGTGCCAGCAGCTTATCGGGAGAGACCCAGTACTTC
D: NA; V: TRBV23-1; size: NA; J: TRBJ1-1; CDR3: CASSQYPRGETEAFF; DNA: TGCGCCAGCAGTCAATATCCCCGGGGAGAAACTGAAGCTTTCTTT
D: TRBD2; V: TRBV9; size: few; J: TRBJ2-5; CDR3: CASSRTSGGTQETQYF; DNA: TGTGCCAGCAGTCGAACTAGCGGGGGGACTCAAGAGACCCAGTACTTC
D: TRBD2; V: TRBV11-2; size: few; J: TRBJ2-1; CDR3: CASSWDGEASGRNEQFF; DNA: TGTGCCAGCAGTTGGGATGGCGAAGCTAGCGGGAGAAATGAGCAGTTCTTC
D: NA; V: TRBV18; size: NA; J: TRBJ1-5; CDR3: CASSRDSAGGPQHF; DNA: TGTGCCAGCTCACGCGATAGTGCGGGGGGTCCCCAGCATTTT
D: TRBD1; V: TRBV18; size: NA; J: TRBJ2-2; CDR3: CASSPGQGDTGELFF; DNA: TGTGCCAGCTCACCGGGACAGGGAGACACCGGGGAGCTGTTTTTT
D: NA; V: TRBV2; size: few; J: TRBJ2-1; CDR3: CASSEWGAYNEQFF; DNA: TGTGCCAGCAGTGAATGGGGGGCCTACAATGAGCAGTTCTTC
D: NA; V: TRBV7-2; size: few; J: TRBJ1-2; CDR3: CASSPSQGSYGYTF; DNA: TGTGCCAGCAGCCCATCACAGGGAAGCTATGGCTACACCTTC
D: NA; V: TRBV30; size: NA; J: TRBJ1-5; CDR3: CAWSALQGTQPQHF; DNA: TGTGCCTGGAGTGCCTTACAGGGTACTCAGCCCCAGCATTTT
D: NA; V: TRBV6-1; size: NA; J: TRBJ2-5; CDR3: CASSGGIRGPETQYF; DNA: TGTGCCAGCAGTGGGGGGATCAGGGGCCCAGAGACCCAGTACTTC
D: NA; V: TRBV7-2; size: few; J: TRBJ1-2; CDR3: CASSLQQANYGYTF; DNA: TGTGCCAGCAGCCTCCAACAGGCTAACTATGGCTACACCTTC
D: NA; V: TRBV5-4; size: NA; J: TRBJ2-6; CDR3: CASSLDSSGANVLTF; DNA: TGTGCCAGCAGCCTGGACAGCTCTGGGGCCAACGTCCTGACTTTC
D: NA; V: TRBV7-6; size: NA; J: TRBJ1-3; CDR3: CASSWGGQPYSGNTIYF; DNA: TGTGCCAGCAGCTGGGGCGGACAGCCTTACTCTGGAAACACCATATATTTT
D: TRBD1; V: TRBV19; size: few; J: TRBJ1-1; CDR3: CASSILGTGDTEAFF; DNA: TGTGCCAGTAGTATACTAGGGACAGGGGACACTGAAGCTTTCTTT
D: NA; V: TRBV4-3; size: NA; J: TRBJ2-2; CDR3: CASSQDARGTGELFF; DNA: TGCGCCAGCAGCCAAGACGCTCGGGGCACCGGGGAGCTGTTTTTT
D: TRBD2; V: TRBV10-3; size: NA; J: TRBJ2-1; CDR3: CAIGASGKNEQFF; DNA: TGTGCCATCGGGGCTAGCGGGAAGAATGAGCAGTTCTTC
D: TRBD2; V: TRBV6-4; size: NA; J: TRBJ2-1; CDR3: CASSASGGGHEQFF; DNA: TGTGCCAGCAGTGCCTCGGGGGGGGGCCATGAGCAGTTCTTC
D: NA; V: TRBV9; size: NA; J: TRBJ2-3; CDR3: CASSPKTSTDTQYF; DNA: TGTGCCAGCAGCCCCAAAACTAGCACAGATACGCAGTATTTT
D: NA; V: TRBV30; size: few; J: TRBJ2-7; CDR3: CAWNRLGEQYF; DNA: TGTGCCTGGAACCGACTGGGCGAGCAGTACTTC
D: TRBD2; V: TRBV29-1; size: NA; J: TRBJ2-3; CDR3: CSFLPGLGITDTQYF; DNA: TGCAGCTTCCTACCGGGACTAGGAATCACAGATACGCAGTATTTT
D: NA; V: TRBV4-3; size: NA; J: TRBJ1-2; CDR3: CASSQETRIVYGYTF; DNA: TGCGCCAGCAGCCAAGAAACTAGAATCGTATATGGCTACACCTTC
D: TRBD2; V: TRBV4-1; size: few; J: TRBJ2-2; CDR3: CASSQTVLAGVTGELFF; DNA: TGCGCCAGCAGCCAAACTGTCCTGGCGGGAGTCACCGGGGAGCTGTTTTTT
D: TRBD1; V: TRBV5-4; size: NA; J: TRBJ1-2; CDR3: CASSLDRGSGYTF; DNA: TGTGCCAGCAGCTTGGACAGGGGTAGTGGCTACACCTTC
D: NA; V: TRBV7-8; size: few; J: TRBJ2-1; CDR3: CASSLVVGSTYNEQFF; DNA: TGTGCCAGCAGCTTAGTGGTTGGTAGTACCTACAATGAGCAGTTCTTC
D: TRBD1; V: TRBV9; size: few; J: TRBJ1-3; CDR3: CASSGPQGPSGNTIYF; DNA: TGTGCCAGCAGCGGCCCACAGGGGCCTTCTGGAAACACCATATATTTT
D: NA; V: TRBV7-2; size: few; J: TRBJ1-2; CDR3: CASSLDLYGYTF; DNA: TGTGCCAGCAGCTTAGATCTCTATGGCTACACCTTC
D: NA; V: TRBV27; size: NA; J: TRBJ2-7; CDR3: CASSLSPLADAWGEQYF; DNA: TGTGCCAGCAGTTTATCACCCTTAGCGGACGCCTGGGGAGAGCAGTACTTC
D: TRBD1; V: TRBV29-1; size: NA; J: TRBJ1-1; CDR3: CSVATGGVDTEAFF; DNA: TGCAGCGTTGCGACAGGGGGGGTGGACACTGAAGCTTTCTTT
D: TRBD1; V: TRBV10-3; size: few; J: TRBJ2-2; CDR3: CAISVTGATGELFF; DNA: TGTGCCATCAGTGTCACAGGGGCGACCGGGGAGCTGTTTTTT
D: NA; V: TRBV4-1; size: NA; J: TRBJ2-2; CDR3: CASSQNRANTGELFF; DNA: TGCGCCAGCAGCCAAAACAGGGCGAACACCGGGGAGCTGTTTTTT
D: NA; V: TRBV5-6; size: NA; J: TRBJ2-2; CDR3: CASSLETGSGELFF; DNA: TGTGCCAGCAGCTTGGAAACAGGGTCCGGGGAGCTGTTTTTT
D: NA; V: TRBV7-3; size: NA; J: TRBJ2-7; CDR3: CASSPRQEHYEQYF; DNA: TGTGCCAGCAGCCCCCGACAGGAGCACTACGAGCAGTACTTC
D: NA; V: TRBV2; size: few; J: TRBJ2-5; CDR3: CASSELETQYF; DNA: TGTGCCAGCAGTGAACTGGAGACCCAGTACTTC
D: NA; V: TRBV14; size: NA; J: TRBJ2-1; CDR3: CASSQVGQLSEYNEQFF; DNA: TGTGCCAGCAGCCAAGTAGGACAGCTTAGCGAGTACAATGAGCAGTTCTTC
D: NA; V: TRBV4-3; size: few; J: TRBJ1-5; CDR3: CASSQDRLQPQHF; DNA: TGCGCCAGCAGCCAAGATCGGTTACAGCCCCAGCATTTT
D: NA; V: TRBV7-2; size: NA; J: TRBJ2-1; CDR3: CASSPLRGPNNEQFF; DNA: TGTGCCAGCAGCCCCCTAAGGGGCCCGAACAATGAGCAGTTCTTC
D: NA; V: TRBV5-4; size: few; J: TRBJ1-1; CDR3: CASVQKGETEAFF; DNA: TGTGCCAGCGTCCAGAAAGGAGAGACTGAAGCTTTCTTT
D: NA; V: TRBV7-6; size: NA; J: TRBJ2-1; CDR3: CASTGGRGNEQFF; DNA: TGTGCCAGCACCGGGGGTCGGGGCAATGAGCAGTTCTTC
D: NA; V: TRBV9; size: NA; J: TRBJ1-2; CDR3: CASSVAGRDYGYTF; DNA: TGTGCCAGCAGCGTAGCAGGCAGGGACTATGGCTACACCTTC
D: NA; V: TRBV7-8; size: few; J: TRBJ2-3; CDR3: CASSLSRLGSFSDTQYF; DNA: TGTGCCAGCAGCTTGAGTCGGCTCGGGAGTTTTTCAGATACGCAGTATTTT
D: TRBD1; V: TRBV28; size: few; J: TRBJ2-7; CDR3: CASTPGTVHYEQYF; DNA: TGTGCCAGCACCCCCGGGACAGTCCACTACGAGCAGTACTTC